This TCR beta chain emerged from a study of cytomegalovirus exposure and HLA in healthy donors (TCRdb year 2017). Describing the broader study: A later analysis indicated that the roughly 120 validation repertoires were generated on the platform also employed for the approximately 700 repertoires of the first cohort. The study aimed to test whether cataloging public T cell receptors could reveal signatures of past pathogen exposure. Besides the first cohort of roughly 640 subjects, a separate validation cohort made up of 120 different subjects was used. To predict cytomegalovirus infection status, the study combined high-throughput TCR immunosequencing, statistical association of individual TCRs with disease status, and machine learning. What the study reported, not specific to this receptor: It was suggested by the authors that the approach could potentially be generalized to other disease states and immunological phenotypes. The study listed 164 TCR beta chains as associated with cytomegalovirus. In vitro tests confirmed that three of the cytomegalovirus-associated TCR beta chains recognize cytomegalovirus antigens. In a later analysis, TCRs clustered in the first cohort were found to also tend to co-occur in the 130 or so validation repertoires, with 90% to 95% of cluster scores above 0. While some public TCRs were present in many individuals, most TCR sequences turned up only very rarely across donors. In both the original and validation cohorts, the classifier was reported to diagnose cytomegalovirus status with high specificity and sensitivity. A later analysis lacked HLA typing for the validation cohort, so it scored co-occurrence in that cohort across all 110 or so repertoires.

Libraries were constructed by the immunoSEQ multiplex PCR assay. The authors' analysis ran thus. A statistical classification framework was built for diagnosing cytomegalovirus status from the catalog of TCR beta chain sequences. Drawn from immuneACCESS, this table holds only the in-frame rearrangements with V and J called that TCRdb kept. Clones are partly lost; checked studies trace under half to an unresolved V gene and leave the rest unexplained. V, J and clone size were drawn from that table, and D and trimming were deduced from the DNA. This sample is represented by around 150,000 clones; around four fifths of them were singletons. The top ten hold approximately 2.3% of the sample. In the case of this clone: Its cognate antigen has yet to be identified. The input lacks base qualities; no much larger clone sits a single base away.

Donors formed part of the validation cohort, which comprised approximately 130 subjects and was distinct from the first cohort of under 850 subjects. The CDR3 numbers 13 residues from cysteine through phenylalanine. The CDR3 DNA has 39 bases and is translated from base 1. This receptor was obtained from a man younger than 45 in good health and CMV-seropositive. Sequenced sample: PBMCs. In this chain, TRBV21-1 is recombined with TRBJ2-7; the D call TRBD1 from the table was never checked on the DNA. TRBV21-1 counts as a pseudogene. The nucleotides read TGTGCCAGCAGGGGACAGGGGGCGGGCATGCCTTACTTC. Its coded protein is CASRGQGAGMPYF.